This T cell receptor beta chain was profiled in a study of blood T cells in healthy people across ages. Per-sample PBMC isolation yielded at least 7 million cells. Alongside a J-beta primer mix, a sample-barcoded 5' primer served in a second PCR lasting roughly 7 to 11 cycles. From the 5' RACE reads, TCRdb called clonotypes with MiXCR, one entry per CDR3 protein. The sample yields about 590,000 distinct CDR3 sequences, roughly 30% seen once. The CDR3 is made up of 15 amino acids. CDR1 is MNHNS, CDR2 SASEGT, per germline. The V gene lost 7 bases and the J gene lost 4 bases, with 19 bases spanning the gap.

V usage is TRBV6-1 and J usage is TRBJ1-1; D uncertain. The clonotype originates from an elderly woman in good health. Sequencing was performed on blood. The CDR3 DNA sequence: TGTGCCAGCATCCCGAAGGGAGGGTTTAGCACTGAAGCTTTCTTT. Translation: CASIPKGGFSTEAFF.